These 30 T cell receptor beta chains were sequenced from one sample in a study of breast tumors, draining lymph nodes, adjacent tissues (dated by TCRdb to the mid-2010s). The library was generated by multiplex PCR. The instrument was an Illumina HiSeq 2000. TCRdb handled the public reads itself, with Q25 trimming in fastp and clone calling in MiXCR, and kept productive beta chains. CDR3 protein duplicates are merged, each entry listing the most common genes and DNA. The sample has some 200,000 distinct CDR3 sequences on record, approximately 30% of them singletons. The ten largest clonotypes hold over 4% of the sample. Lymph node samples came from the axillary draining lymph nodes of breast cancer patients. What was sequenced was axillary lymph node tissue. The receptors come from a female donor with breast cancer. Some clones in this sample may be carry-over from other donors' samples.

The rearrangement links TRBV14 to TRBJ1-1; D possibly corresponds to TRBD1 (6 bases). Trimming pared 4 bases from V and 1 base from J, leaving 13 bases between. Germline V gene lookup returns CDR1 SGHDN and CDR2 FVKESK. The CDR3 has 15 residues. CDR3 in amino acids: CASSPWRGQNTEAFF. The DNA of the CDR3 is TGTGCCAGCAGCCCGTGGAGGGGACAGAACACTGAAGCTTTCTTT. The full variable domain, completed using reference TRBV14 and TRBJ1-1, is EAGVTQFPSHSVIEKGQTVTLRCDPISGHDNLYWYRRVMGKEIKFLLHFVKESKQDESGMPNNRFLAERTGGTYSTLKVQPAELEDSGVYFCASSPWRGQNTEAFFGQGTRLTVV.

This sequence joins TRBV6-6 and TRBJ2-1; TRBD2 agrees at 7 bases. The CDR3 sequence is 14 residues long. Germline CDR1 and CDR2: MNHNY and SVGAGI (reference sequence). V trimming: 8 bases; J trimming: 5 bases; junction bases outside the gene matches: 9. The CDR3 here is CASGIAGPHNEQFF. CDR3 nucleotides: TGTGCCAGCGGGATAGCGGGTCCCCACAATGAGCAGTTCTTC.

This clonotype has just one count. The conserved phenylalanine or tryptophan is not found at the CDR3 terminus, so this likely reflects a read error. The chain combines TRBV15 with TRBJ2-7, with D perhaps TRBD1 (6 bases). This CDR3 is 12 amino acids long. V lost 0 bases and J lost 9, with 9 bases in between. In germline, CDR1 is LNHNV, CDR2 YYDKDF (reference sequence). This chain's CDR3 is CATSRDQQGQYL. For the CDR3, the DNA is TGTGCCACCAGCAGAGATCAACAGGGGCAGTACCTC.

In the case of this clonotype: The missing conserved phenylalanine or tryptophan at the end of this CDR3 makes a read error likely. The limits of the CDR3 on the DNA are not certain, so only TCRdb's listed CDR3 is given. The V call is TRBV10-1, the J call TRBJ1-3; TRBD1 reflects the table's D call only, with no check against the DNA. Germline lookup yields CDR1 WNHNN and CDR2 SYGVQD (reference sequence). Including both end residues, the CDR3 is 16 amino acids long. The CDR3 is CASSEGQSLSGNTMYL.

This chain links TRBV7-3 with TRBJ1-3, with 9 bases matching TRBD1. The V and J ends lost 5 bases and 7 bases, in that order; junction bases with no gene match: 6. The CDR3 length is 14 residues. Looked up from germline, CDR1 is SGHTA and CDR2 is FQGTGA. The CDR3 nucleotides read TGTGCCAGCAGCATACAGGGGGCTCGCAACACCATATATTTT. It translates to CASSIQGARNTIYF. The full variable domain, completed using reference TRBV7-3 and TRBJ1-3, is GAGVSQTPSNKVTEKGKYVELRCDPISGHTALYWYRQSLGQGPEFLIYFQGTGAADDSGLPNDRFFAVRPEGSVSTLKIQRTERGDSAVYLCASSIQGARNTIYFGEGSWLTVV.

This clonotype was picked up many times. The chain joins TRBV3-1 to TRBJ1-3; D gene uncertain. Germline loops: CDR1 LGHDT, CDR2 YNNKEL (reference sequence). The CDR3 spans 14 residues. Trimming left V 4 bases short and J 0 bases short, with 7 bases between. CDR3 amino acids: CASSLKGSGNTIYF. DNA for the CDR3: TGTGCCAGCAGCCTTAAGGGCTCTGGAAACACCATATATTTT.

V and J are TRBV19 and TRBJ1-2, with TRBD1 as a possible D gene (5 bases). CDR3 size: 13 residues. V was shortened by 10 bases and J by 7 bases, with 19 bases between the two germline ends. Germline values: CDR1 LNHDA, CDR2 SQIVND (reference sequence). The CDR3 bases are TGTGCCACCCGGGACCGTCGAGCGGGTGGCTACACCTTC. Amino acid sequence: CATRDRRAGGYTF.

V gene TRBV13 combines with J gene TRBJ2-5; 9 nucleotides line up with TRBD2. This CDR3 is 16 amino acids long. With V trimmed by 5 bases and J by 5 bases, 12 bases remained unmatched. Germline CDR1 is PRHDT and CDR2 is FYEKMQ (reference sequence). DNA for the CDR3: TGTGCCAGCAGCCATCGGAGTCTAGCGGGGCTTGAGACCCAGTACTTC. Translation: CASSHRSLAGLETQYF.

The sample holds many counts of this clonotype. The chain has TRBV7-2 and TRBJ2-7, with 9 bases aligning to TRBD2. J was trimmed by 1 base and V by 7 bases; bases with no gene match: 8. This CDR3 has 15 amino acids. In germline, CDR1 is SGHTA, CDR2 FQGNSA. CDR3: CASTLTSGVSYEQYF. In DNA form, the CDR3 reads TGTGCCAGCACCCTGACTAGCGGTGTATCCTACGAGCAGTACTTC. Filled out from reference TRBV7-2 and TRBJ2-7, the complete variable domain reads GAGVSQSPSNKVTEKGKDVELRCDPISGHTALYWYRQSLGQGLEFLIYFQGNSAPDKSGLPSDRFSAERTGGSVSTLTIQRTQQEDSAVYLCASTLTSGVSYEQYFGPGTRLTVT.

The chain joins TRBV7-8 to TRBJ2-3, with TRBD2 matching 10 bases. V trimming: 5 bases; J trimming: 9 bases; junction bases outside the gene matches: 8. Germline values: CDR1 SGHVS, CDR2 FQNEAQ. The CDR3 sequence is 14 residues long. CDR3 amino acids: CASSQGLAGATQYF. CDR3 DNA sequence: TGTGCCAGCAGCCAAGGGCTAGCGGGAGCCACGCAGTATTTT. The variable domain in full, completed from reference TRBV7-8 and TRBJ2-3, reads GAGVSQSPRYKVAKRGQDVALRCDPISGHVSLFWYQQALGQGPEFLTYFQNEAQLDKSGLPSDRFFAERPEGSVSTLKIQRTQQEDSAVYLCASSQGLAGATQYFGPGTRLTVL.

This clonotype was seen many times. The J gene is TRBJ2-7, the V gene TRBV20-1; unclear D gene. This CDR3 region has 13 residues. Per the germline V gene, CDR1 is DFQATT and CDR2 is SNEGSKA (reference sequence). V lost 1 base and J 2 bases, leaving 9 bases between the germline ends. The CDR3 DNA follows: TGCAGTGCTAGAGTCCGAACTACCTACGAGCAGTACTTC. It is translated as CSARVRTTYEQYF.

This clonotype was counted ten times or more. This sequence joins TRBV6-5 and TRBJ2-7; D possibly corresponds to TRBD1 (6 bases). The CDR3 runs 14 residues. Trimming left V 6 bases short and J 0 bases short, with 12 bases between. Germline CDR1 reads MNHEY; CDR2 reads SVGAGI. CDR3 bases: TGTGCCAGCAGGGGGACATCCTTCTCCTACGAGCAGTACTTC. It translates to CASRGTSFSYEQYF.

This clonotype was counted at least ten times. This rearrangement joins TRBV24-1 to TRBJ2-2; D possibly corresponds to TRBD1 (6 bases). The CDR3 sequence is 14 residues long. V was shortened by 6 bases and J by 6 bases, with 13 bases between the two germline ends. In germline, CDR1 is KGHDR, CDR2 SFDVKD. The CDR3 coding sequence is TGTGCCACCAGTACCTGGGACATTCCCGGGGAGCTGTTTTTT. Its protein is CATSTWDIPGELFF.

The sample holds many counts of this clonotype. This sequence joins TRBV7-3 and TRBJ1-5, with 9 bases lining up with TRBD1. V was clipped by 6 bases and J by 6 bases; unmatched bases: 21. Germline CDR1 SGHTA, CDR2 FQGTGA. The length of the CDR3 is 19 residues. The DNA of the CDR3 is TGTGCCAGCAGTCCTCCAAATTGGACAGGGGAGGTTTTGGGTCAGCCCCAGCATTTT. The encoded protein is CASSPPNWTGEVLGQPQHF.

The CDR3 loop is CASSPWTSGDPPPEFF. The CDR3 DNA follows: TGTGCCAGCAGCCCTTGGACTAGCGGGGACCCACCCCCGGAGTTCTTC. The gene calls are TRBV7-9 and TRBJ2-1; 12 positions match TRBD2. V was clipped by 5 bases and J by 14 bases; unmatched bases: 16. Germline V gene sequence: CDR1 SEHNR, CDR2 FQNEAQ (reference sequence). This CDR3 comprises 16 residues.

This chain links TRBV25-1 with TRBJ2-5; the D call may be TRBD1 or TRBD2 (6 bases each). CDR1 is MGHDK, CDR2 SYGVNS, per germline. CDR3 length: 16 residues. Trimming pared 5 bases from V and 0 bases from J, leaving 16 bases between. This CDR3 is CASSPLGGRDQETQYF. The DNA of the CDR3 is TGTGCCAGCAGTCCCCTCGGGGGCCGTGACCAAGAGACCCAGTACTTC.

This clonotype was observed many times. The V call is TRBV20-1, the J call TRBJ2-3, with D perhaps assigned TRBD1 or TRBD2 (5 bases each). Per germline, CDR1 DFQATT and CDR2 SNEGSKA (reference sequence). The V gene lost 6 bases and the J gene lost 0 bases, with 16 bases spanning the gap. The CDR3 totals 15 residues. CDR3 amino acids: CSASRDVGSTDTQYF. As DNA, the CDR3 is TGCAGTGCCAGCCGGGACGTAGGCAGCACAGATACGCAGTATTTT.

The rearrangement uses TRBV7-2 and TRBJ2-6; a possible D gene is TRBD2 (6 bases). With 0 bases removed from V and 2 bases from J, the gap between germline ends came to 8 bases. This CDR3 contains 16 residues. Germline V lookup: CDR1 SGHTA, CDR2 FQGNSA. The CDR3 DNA reads TGTGCCAGCAGCTTAGCGGGGGGAACTGGGGCCAACGTCCTGACTTTC. Protein product: CASSLAGGTGANVLTF.

This clonotype was found many times. The chain combines TRBV30 with TRBJ2-1, with TRBD2 as a possible D gene (5 bases). Germline loops: CDR1 GTSNPN, CDR2 SVGIG (reference sequence). V was clipped by 2 bases and J by 0 bases, with 11 bases between them. The CDR3 spans 15 residues. The CDR3, as DNA: TGTGCCTGGAGTATGTGGGAGAGCTCCTACAATGAGCAGTTCTTC. This sequence encodes CAWSMWESSYNEQFF.

This clonotype occurred a few times. This rearrangement joins TRBV16 to TRBJ2-4, with 11 bases that match TRBD2. Looked up from germline, CDR1 is KGHSY and CDR2 is FQNENV. J was trimmed by 0 bases and V by 4 bases; bases with no gene match: 5. There are 17 residues in the CDR3. Written as DNA, the CDR3 is TGTGCCAGCAGCCTAGGACTAGCGGGTCTAGCCAAAAACATTCAGTACTTC. It translates to CASSLGLAGLAKNIQYF.

This clonotype was counted ten times or more. The V call is TRBV7-3, the J call TRBJ2-1, with 14 bases matching TRBD2. V shed 4 bases and J 8 bases; nucleotides not matched to a gene: 4. CDR3 length: 15 residues. Germline V CDR1 and CDR2: SGHTA, FQGTGA. The CDR3 region is CASSSGLAGGDEQFF. The CDR3 DNA is TGTGCCAGCAGCTCCGGACTAGCGGGGGGAGATGAGCAGTTCTTC. Variable domain in full (rest from reference TRBV7-3 and TRBJ2-1): GAGVSQTPSNKVTEKGKYVELRCDPISGHTALYWYRQSLGQGPEFLIYFQGTGAADDSGLPNDRFFAVRPEGSVSTLKIQRTERGDSAVYLCASSSGLAGGDEQFFGPGTRLTVL.

V and J are TRBV4-3 and TRBJ1-6, with a tentative D call TRBD1 (5 bases). V dropped 7 bases and J dropped 8 bases, with 18 bases sitting between them. Germline CDR1 and CDR2: LGHNA and YSLEER. CDR3 size: 15 residues. The CDR3 reads CASNPGVGGYSPLHF. As DNA, the CDR3 is TGCGCCAGCAACCCTGGGGTCGGGGGATATTCACCCCTCCACTTT.

Remarks on this clonotype: A much larger clonotype is one base distant, so this may be a read error. This chain links TRBV5-4 with TRBJ1-3; the D gene is possibly TRBD1 (5 bases). This CDR3 is built from 16 residues. CDR1 is SGHNT and CDR2 is YYREEE in the germline V gene (reference sequence). The CDR3 loop reads CASSPGPKEVGSTIYF. The CDR3 DNA reads as TGTGCCAGCAGCCCGGGGCCCAAAGAGGTTGGAAGCACCATATATTTT.

The chain uses TRBV7-2 and TRBJ2-5; D possibly corresponds to TRBD2 (5 bases). Germline CDR1 and CDR2: SGHTA and FQGNSA. The CDR3 covers 12 residues. Trimming left V 5 bases short and J 9 bases short, with 13 bases between. The CDR3 region is CASSQRWESQYF. The CDR3, as DNA: TGTGCCAGCAGCCAGCGGTGGGAGTCCCAGTACTTC. Variable domain in full (rest from reference TRBV7-2 and TRBJ2-5): GAGVSQSPSNKVTEKGKDVELRCDPISGHTALYWYRQSLGQGLEFLIYFQGNSAPDKSGLPSDRFSAERTGGSVSTLTIQRTQQEDSAVYLCASSQRWESQYFGPGTRLLVL.

This clonotype showed up many times. The CDR3 DNA sequence: TGTGCCAGCAGTCTATTATACACACAAGAGACCCAGTACTTC. Translated, it gives CASSLLYTQETQYF. The chain has TRBV12-3 or TRBV12-4 and TRBJ2-5; D unclear. There are 14 residues in the CDR3. The ends were cut back, 5 bases at V and 2 bases at J, with 12 bases in the middle.

This chain uses TRBV19 with TRBJ2-7, with TRBD1 identical over 9 bases. The CDR3 totals 13 residues. CDR1 and CDR2 from the germline V gene are LNHDA and SQIVND (reference sequence). Trimming at V came to 5 bases and at J to 3 bases, leaving 2 bases not matched to a gene. For the CDR3, the DNA is TGTGCCAGTAGTTGGGACAGGGACTACGAGCAGTACTTC. Translated: CASSWDRDYEQYF.

This clonotype has at least ten counts. The V and J genes are TRBV7-3 and TRBJ2-1; 8 bases are shared with TRBD2. The CDR3 length is 15 residues. Germline V gene data show CDR1 as SGHTA and CDR2 as FQGTGA. J gave up 5 bases and V 2 bases, and 5 bases lay outside the gene matches. The CDR3 is CASSLSGGADNEQFF. CDR3 DNA: TGTGCCAGCAGCTTATCGGGGGGGGCTGACAATGAGCAGTTCTTC.

This clonotype was seen just once. The rearrangement joins TRBV2 to TRBJ1-5, with D possibly TRBD1 on 5 matching bases. V was pared by 4 bases and J by 9 bases, with 16 bases between. Germline-derived CDR1 and CDR2 are SNHLY and FYNNEI. This CDR3 is 14 amino acids long. CDR3 in DNA: TGTGCCAGCAGTGTTCGGACTAGCGGGGGGCCCCAGCATTTT. Translation: CASSVRTSGGPQHF.

About this clonotype itself: A much larger clone lies a single base off, so this may be a read error. The gene calls are TRBV6-6 and TRBJ2-7; 10 nucleotides line up with TRBD1. This CDR3 is 14 amino acids long. CDR1 MNHNY and CDR2 SVGAGI come from the germline V gene (reference sequence). The CDR3 DNA reads as TGTGCCGGCAGCAGGGACAGGGGCACTTGGGAGCAGTACTTC. It encodes CAGSRDRGTWEQYF.

The chain's CDR3 is CASSVGGRDNSPLHF. CDR3 DNA: TGTGCCAGCAGCGTAGGGGGCAGAGATAATTCACCCCTCCACTTT. The J gene is TRBJ1-6, the V gene TRBV9, with D possibly TRBD1 on 5 matching bases. Germline V gives CDR1 SGDLS, CDR2 YYNGEE. Trimming stripped 0 bases from V and 5 bases from J, with 9 bases between. This CDR3 contains 15 residues.